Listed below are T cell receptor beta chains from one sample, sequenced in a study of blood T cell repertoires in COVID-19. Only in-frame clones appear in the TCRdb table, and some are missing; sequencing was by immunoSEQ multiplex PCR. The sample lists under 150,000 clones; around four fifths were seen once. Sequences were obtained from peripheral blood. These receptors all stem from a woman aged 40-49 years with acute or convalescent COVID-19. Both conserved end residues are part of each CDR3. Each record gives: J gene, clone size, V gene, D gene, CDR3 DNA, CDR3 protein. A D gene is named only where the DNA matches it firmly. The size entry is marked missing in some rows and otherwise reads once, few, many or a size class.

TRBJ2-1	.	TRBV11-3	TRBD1	TGTGCCAGCAGCCCAGGGGGCTCGGGATACAATGAGCAGTTCTTC	CASSPGGSGYNEQFF
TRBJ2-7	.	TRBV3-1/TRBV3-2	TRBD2	TGTGCCAGCAGCCAGCAACTAGCGGGACACGAGCAGTACTTC	CASSQQLAGHEQYF
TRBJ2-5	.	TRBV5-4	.	TGTGCCAGCAGCTCCCCGGAAAACTATGAGACCCAGTACTTC	CASSSPENYETQYF
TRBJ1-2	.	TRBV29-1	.	TGCAGCGGCGGCAGTGACTATGGCTACACCTTC	CSGGSDYGYTF
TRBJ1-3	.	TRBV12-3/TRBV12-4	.	TGTGCCAGCAGTTTTTCGGCTGGAAACACCATATATTTT	CASSFSAGNTIYF
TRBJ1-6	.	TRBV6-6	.	TGTGCCAGCAGTCCCCGCTGGGGGCAGATCTATAATTCACCCCTCCACTTT	CASSPRWGQIYNSPLHF
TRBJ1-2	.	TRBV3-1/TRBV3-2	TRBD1	TGTGCCAGCAGCCAGCTCTCCAGGGGGTCCTACACCTTC	CASSQLSRGSYTF
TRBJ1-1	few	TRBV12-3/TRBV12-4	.	TGTGCCAGCAGTTTACTTCGCACTGAAGCTTTCTTT	CASSLLRTEAFF
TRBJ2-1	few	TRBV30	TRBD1	TGTGCCTGGAGCGGGACAGGGGGGTACAATGAGCAGTTCTTC	CAWSGTGGYNEQFF
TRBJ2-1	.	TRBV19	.	TGTGCCAGTAGAACAGGTTTCAATGAGCAGTTCTTC	CASRTGFNEQFF
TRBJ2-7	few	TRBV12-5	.	TGTGCTAGCGCCAGGGGTGGGGCGTACTACGAGCAGTACTTC	CASARGGAYYEQYF
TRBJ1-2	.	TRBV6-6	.	TGTGCCAGCAGTTACTCGATGGGGGCCTATGGCTACACCTTC	CASSYSMGAYGYTF
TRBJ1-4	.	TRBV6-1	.	TGTGCCAGCAGTGACAGGGCTACTAATGAAAAACTGTTTTTT	CASSDRATNEKLFF
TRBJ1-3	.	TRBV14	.	TGTGCCAGCAGCCGCCCCGGTGATTCTGGAAACACCATATATTTT	CASSRPGDSGNTIYF
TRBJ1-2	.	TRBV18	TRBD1	TGTGCCAGCTCACTAGTACCGGGACAGGGGACCGATGGCTACACCTTC	CASSLVPGQGTDGYTF
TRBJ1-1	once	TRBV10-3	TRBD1	TGTGCCACCAGGGACAGGGGGCCGTTGGAGACTGAAGCTTTCTTT	CATRDRGPLETEAFF
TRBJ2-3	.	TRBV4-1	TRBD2	TGCGCCAGCAGTCGAAGCGGGGCCACAGATACGCAGTATTTT	CASSRSGATDTQYF
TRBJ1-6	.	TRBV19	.	TGTGCCTCACAGGGCAGCTCCTATAATTCACCCCTCCACTTT	CASQGSSYNSPLHF
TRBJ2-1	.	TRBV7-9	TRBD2	TGTGCCAGCAGCGACCAGGGACTAGCGGGGGGGCCTGAGCAGTTCTTC	CASSDQGLAGGPEQFF
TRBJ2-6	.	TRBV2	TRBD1	TGTGCCAGCAGCCTAAGGAGCCGGGACAGCCTACTGGGGGCCAACGTCCTGACTTTC	CASSLRSRDSLLGANVLTF
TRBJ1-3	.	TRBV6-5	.	TGTGCCAGCAGTTATATGGACTCCAGCTCTGGAAACACCATATATTTT	CASSYMDSSSGNTIYF
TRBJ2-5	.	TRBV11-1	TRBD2	TGTGCCAGCAGCTCCAAGCGGGGGGCCTTACAAGAGACCCAGTACTTC	CASSSKRGALQETQYF
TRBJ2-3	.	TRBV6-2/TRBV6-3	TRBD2	TGTGCCAGCAGTCCCTTCATTACTAGCGGGGGATTTAGCACAGATACGCAGTATTTT	CASSPFITSGGFSTDTQYF
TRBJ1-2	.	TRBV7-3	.	TGTGCCAGCAGCCAATCGGAGACAGGATTTGGCTACACCTTC	CASSQSETGFGYTF
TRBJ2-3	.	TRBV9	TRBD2	TGTGCCAGCAGCGTAACTAATAGCGGGGGTTTTGCAGATACGCAGTATTTT	CASSVTNSGGFADTQYF
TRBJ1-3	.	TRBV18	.	TGTGCCAGCTCACCGGGGCAGGGTGTGTTCGGAAACACCATATATTTT	CASSPGQGVFGNTIYF
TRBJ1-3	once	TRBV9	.	TGTGCCAGCAGCGTAGACTGGGGGGGTTCTGGAAACACCATATATTTT	CASSVDWGGSGNTIYF
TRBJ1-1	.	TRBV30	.	TGTGCCTGGAGAAGAGGGCCAATGAACACTGAAGCTTTCTTT	CAWRRGPMNTEAFF
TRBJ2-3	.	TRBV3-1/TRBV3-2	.	TGTGCCAGCAGCCAAGATATGGCTAGCCGCACAGATACGCAGTATTTT	CASSQDMASRTDTQYF
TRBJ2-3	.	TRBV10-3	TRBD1	TGTGCCATCAGCCAACAGGGGCCTACAGATACGCAGTATTTT	CAISQQGPTDTQYF
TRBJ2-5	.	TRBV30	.	TGTGCCTGGAGTGCGACAATACTAGCCCAAGAGACCCAGTACTTC	CAWSATILAQETQYF
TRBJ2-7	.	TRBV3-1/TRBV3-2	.	TGTGCCAACAGCCAAGGTGGGGGGACCTACGAGCAGTACTTC	CANSQGGGTYEQYF
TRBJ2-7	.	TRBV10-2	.	TGCGCCAGCAGTGAAGAGACCTACGAGCAGTACTTC	CASSEETYEQYF
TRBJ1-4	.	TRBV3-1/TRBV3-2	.	TGTGCCAGCAGCCAAGGGTTGAGGAATGAAAAACTGTTTTTT	CASSQGLRNEKLFF
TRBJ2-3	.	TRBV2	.	TGTGCCAGCAGTGCAAGAGGGGATACGCAGTATTTT	CASSARGDTQYF
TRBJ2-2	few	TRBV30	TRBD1	TGTGCCTGGAGTGTGTTGGACAGGGCTAACGGGGAGCTGTTTTTT	CAWSVLDRANGELFF
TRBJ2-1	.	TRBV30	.	TGTGCCTGGAGTTTATCGAGCTACAATGAGCAGTTCTTC	CAWSLSSYNEQFF
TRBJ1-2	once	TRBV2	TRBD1	TGTGCCAGCAGCAACAGGGGAAACGGCTACACCTTC	CASSNRGNGYTF
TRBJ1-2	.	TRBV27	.	TGTGCCAGCAGTTTATCCTTCAGGGGTCGAGGCTACACCTTC	CASSLSFRGRGYTF
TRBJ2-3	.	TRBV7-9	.	TGTGCCAGCAGCTCGAGGATCACAGATACGCAGTATTTT	CASSSRITDTQYF
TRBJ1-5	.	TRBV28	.	TGTGCCAGCAGTTTGAGGCAGGGGACCAATCAGCCCCAGCATTTT	CASSLRQGTNQPQHF
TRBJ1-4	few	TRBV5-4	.	TGTGCCAGCAGCCCTAACAGGGCCCTTAATGAAAAACTGTTTTTT	CASSPNRALNEKLFF
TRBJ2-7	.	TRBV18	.	TGTGCCAGCTCACCGAGACAGACCGCCTCACGGGAGCAGTACTTC	CASSPRQTASREQYF
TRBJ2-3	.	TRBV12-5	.	TGTGCTAGTGCTTTCGGTCGGGGAAACACAGATACGCAGTATTTT	CASAFGRGNTDTQYF
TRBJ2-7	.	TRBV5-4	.	TGTGCCAGCAGCTTGGGTGCCAGAGAGCAGTACTTC	CASSLGAREQYF
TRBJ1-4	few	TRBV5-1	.	TGCGCCAGCAGCCGACAGTCAACTAATGAAAAACTGTTTTTT	CASSRQSTNEKLFF
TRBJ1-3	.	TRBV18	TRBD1	TGTGCCAGCTCAAAGACAGGGGACGCTGGAAACACCATATATTTT	CASSKTGDAGNTIYF
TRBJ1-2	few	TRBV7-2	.	TGTGCCAGCAGCTCCTTCACAGGGCTTAACTATGGCTACACCTTC	CASSSFTGLNYGYTF
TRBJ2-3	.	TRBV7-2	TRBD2	TGTGCCAGCAGCTCCTTAGCGGGGGCCACAGATACGCAGTATTTT	CASSSLAGATDTQYF
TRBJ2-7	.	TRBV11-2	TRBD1	TGTGCCAGCAGCTTAGCCCCCGGGACAGCCTACGAGCAGTACTTC	CASSLAPGTAYEQYF